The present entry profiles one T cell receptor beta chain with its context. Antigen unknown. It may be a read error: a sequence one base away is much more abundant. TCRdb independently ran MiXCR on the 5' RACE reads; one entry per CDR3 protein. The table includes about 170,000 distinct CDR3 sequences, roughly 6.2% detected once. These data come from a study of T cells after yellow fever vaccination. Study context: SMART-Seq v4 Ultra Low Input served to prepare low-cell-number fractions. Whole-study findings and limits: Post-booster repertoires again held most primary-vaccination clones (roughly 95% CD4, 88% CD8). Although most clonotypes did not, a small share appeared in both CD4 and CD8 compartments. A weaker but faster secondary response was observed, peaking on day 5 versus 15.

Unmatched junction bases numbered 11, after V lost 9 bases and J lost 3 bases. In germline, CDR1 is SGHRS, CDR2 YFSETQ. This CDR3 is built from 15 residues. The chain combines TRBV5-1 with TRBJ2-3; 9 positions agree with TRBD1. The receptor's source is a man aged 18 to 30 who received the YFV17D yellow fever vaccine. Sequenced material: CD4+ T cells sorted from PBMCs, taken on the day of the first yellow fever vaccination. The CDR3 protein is CANRSGTGRTDTQYF. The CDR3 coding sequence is TGCGCCAACAGGTCCGGGACAGGGAGAACAGATACGCAGTATTTT.